The present T cell receptor beta chain was sequenced within a study of T-cell reconstitution after alpha-beta-depleted transplantation in children. There are many counts of this clonotype. Its antigen is unknown. Construction of the TCRbeta library involved unique molecular identifiers. One entry per CDR3 protein results from TCRdb running MiXCR on the PCR reads. The sample has around 200,000 distinct CDR3 sequences, around 9.9% seen once. General study findings and limits: Counts and diversity of T cells one year after transplant came mostly from newly produced T cells.

The sample here was PBMCs, taken before TCRalphabeta/CD19-depleted stem cell transplant. The source is a child under two years old with acute myeloid leukemia, due to receive a stem cell transplant.

In nucleotides, the CDR3 is TGCGCCAGCAGCTCTACAGGGGTTGAAGCTTTCTTT. Protein sequence: CASSSTGVEAFF. The rearrangement links TRBV5-1 to TRBJ1-1; TRBD1 matches at 7 bases. This CDR3 spans 12 amino acids. Germline loops: CDR1 SGHRS, CDR2 YFSETQ. With V trimmed by 3 bases and J by 7 bases, 3 bases remained unmatched.